Shown below are 14 T cell receptor beta chains from a single sample sequenced in a study of post-analysis software for immune sequencing data. Built from TCR beta cDNA, the libraries had unique molecular identifiers in them. TCRdb passed the PCR reads through MiXCR, listing each CDR3 protein once. The sample lists about 540,000 distinct CDR3 sequences; roughly 34% were seen once. Study-level points and caveats: Patients had higher frequencies than controls of a handful of TRBV segments, including TRBV5-6, TRBV5-1 and TRBV20-1.

These receptors have no identified antigens. Sequenced sample: blood. All receptors derive from a girl aged 2-17 years with multiple sclerosis.

This clonotype showed up just a few times. The rearrangement uses TRBV20-1 and TRBJ2-7; D could derive from TRBD1 or TRBD2 (5 bases each). This CDR3 is 13 amino acids long. Germline assignment: CDR1 DFQATT and CDR2 SNEGSKA (reference sequence). Trimming removed 2 bases from V and 6 bases from J, with 14 bases in between. CDR3 residues: CSARRDADVEQYF. The CDR3 nucleotides are TGCAGTGCTAGAAGGGACGCTGATGTCGAGCAGTACTTC.

This clonotype was observed a handful of times. This sequence joins TRBV27 and TRBJ2-7, with TRBD1 as a possible D gene (5 bases). Germline values: CDR1 MNHEY, CDR2 SMNVEV (reference sequence). The CDR3 consists of 18 residues. V lost 3 bases and J lost 0, with 21 bases in between. The CDR3 loop reads CASSFLNRTQGPSYEQYF. The CDR3 DNA reads TGTGCCAGCAGTTTTTTAAACCGGACACAAGGCCCCTCCTACGAGCAGTACTTC.

This chain joins TRBV2 and TRBJ2-1, with D possibly being TRBD1 (6 bases). The CDR3 has 12 residues. V gave up 4 bases and J gave up 9 bases, with 10 bases separating them. CDR1 and CDR2 (germline): SNHLY, FYNNEI. CDR3 coding DNA: TGTGCCAGCAGTGCTCTCAGGGGTGAGCAGTTCTTC. Protein product: CASSALRGEQFF.

The CDR3 DNA is TGCAGTGCTAGAGCGGCTAGCGGGGGATCAGATACGCAGTATTTT. Translation gives CSARAASGGSDTQYF. V usage is TRBV20-1 and J usage is TRBJ2-3; 10 bases map to TRBD2. The CDR3 runs 15 residues. CDR1 DFQATT and CDR2 SNEGSKA come from the germline V gene (reference sequence). J lost 4 bases, V lost 1 base, and 5 bases had no gene match.

The rearrangement links TRBV7-2 to TRBJ1-2, with 10 bases lining up with TRBD1. The length of the CDR3 is 17 residues. V trimming: 1 base; J trimming: 1 base; junction bases outside the gene matches: 6. CDR1 is SGHTA, CDR2 FQGNSA, per germline. The CDR3 here is CASSLGGQGTINYGYTF. The CDR3 DNA reads as TGTGCCAGCAGCTTAGGGGGACAGGGGACTATTAACTATGGCTACACCTTC.

This clonotype occurred a few times. The rearrangement uses TRBV20-1 and TRBJ2-3; D possibly matches TRBD1 or TRBD2 (5 bases each). Trimming took 3 bases from V and 3 from J, leaving 16 bases between them. This CDR3 contains 15 residues. CDR1 DFQATT and CDR2 SNEGSKA come from the germline V gene (reference sequence). Written as DNA, the CDR3 is TGCAGTGCTAGGTCATTCCGGGACCAAACAGATACGCAGTATTTT. This translates into CSARSFRDQTDTQYF.

V gene TRBV29-1 combines with J gene TRBJ2-2; TRBD2 aligns across 8 bases. The CDR3 spans 17 residues. In germline, CDR1 is SQVTM, CDR2 ANQGSEA. V gave up 7 bases and J gave up 1 base; unmatched junction bases: 14. CDR3 in amino acids: CSAVPNGGARNTGELFF. Here the CDR3 DNA reads TGCAGCGCCGTTCCAAACGGGGGGGCGCGGAACACCGGGGAGCTGTTTTTT.

This clonotype was picked up a small number of times. V and J are TRBV5-5 and TRBJ2-3; D gene ambiguous. The germline V gene has CDR1 SGHKS and CDR2 YYEKEE (reference sequence). The CDR3 spans 15 residues. V was pared by 0 bases and J by 2 bases, with 10 bases between. CDR3 residues: CASSLGRIYTDTQYF. CDR3 sequence (DNA): TGTGCCAGCAGCTTGGGCAGGATCTACACAGATACGCAGTATTTT.

The chain has TRBV11-1 and TRBJ1-1; possible D gene TRBD1, 5 bases. With 3 bases removed from V and 6 bases from J, the gap between germline ends came to 8 bases. CDR3 size: 12 residues. Germline V gene sequence: CDR1 SGHAT, CDR2 FQDESV (reference sequence). The CDR3 DNA follows: TGTGCCAGCAGCTTGACAGTGTCTGAAGCTTTCTTT. This codes for CASSLTVSEAFF.

On this clonotype: Possible read error: a much larger clone is one base away. CDR3 sequence reads: CAVSELKEGQYF. The CDR3 region has the DNA TGTGCCGTCAGTGAGTTAAAAGAGGGGCAGTACTTC. This chain links TRBV10-3 with TRBJ2-5, with D possibly called TRBD1 or TRBD2 (5 bases each). This CDR3 contains 12 residues. The germline V gene encodes CDR1 ENHRY and CDR2 SYGVKD.

This rearrangement joins TRBV21-1 to TRBJ2-1; the table's TRBD2 call for D was not verified on the DNA. TRBV21-1 is annotated as a pseudogene. The CDR3 spans 16 residues. CDR3 sequence: CASNRLAGERYNEQFF. CDR3 nucleotides: TGTGCCAGCAACCGACTAGCGGGGGAACGTTACAATGAGCAGTTCTTC.

The V gene is TRBV18, the J gene TRBJ2-1; maybe TRBD2 (7 bases). This CDR3 spans 15 amino acids. Germline V gene lookup returns CDR1 KGHSH and CDR2 LQKENI. Trimming left V 2 bases short and J 10 bases short, with 18 bases between. CDR3 residues: CASSPSAGARLEQFF. For the CDR3, the DNA is TGTGCCAGCTCACCATCGGCGGGGGCCCGTTTAGAGCAGTTCTTC. Filled out from reference TRBV18 and TRBJ2-1, the complete variable domain reads NAGVMQNPRHLVRRRGQEARLRCSPMKGHSHVYWYRQLPEEGLKFMVYLQKENIIDESGMPKERFSAEFPKEGPSILRIQQVVRGDSAAYFCASSPSAGARLEQFFGPGTRLTVL.

This clonotype was observed a few times. This sequence joins TRBV7-2 and TRBJ1-5, with D possibly TRBD1 on 6 matching bases. The CDR3 loop spans 13 amino acids. V dropped 8 bases and J dropped 9 bases, with 17 bases sitting between them. Germline loops: CDR1 SGHTA, CDR2 FQGNSA. CDR3 DNA: TGTGCCAGCGGGTTGGGGGGCGCGGTGCCCCAGCATTTT. This encodes CASGLGGAVPQHF.

This clonotype showed up just a few times. The chain joins TRBV20-1 to TRBJ2-5; D tentatively fits TRBD1 or TRBD2 (6 bases each). Deletions cut 5 bases from V and 5 bases from J, with 21 bases between. Germline V gene lookup returns CDR1 DFQATT and CDR2 SNEGSKA (reference sequence). This CDR3 has 15 residues. CDR3 bases: TGCAGTGCTGCCCTACCGGGGGCTAGGAGGGAGACCCAGTACTTC. Its protein is CSAALPGARRETQYF.